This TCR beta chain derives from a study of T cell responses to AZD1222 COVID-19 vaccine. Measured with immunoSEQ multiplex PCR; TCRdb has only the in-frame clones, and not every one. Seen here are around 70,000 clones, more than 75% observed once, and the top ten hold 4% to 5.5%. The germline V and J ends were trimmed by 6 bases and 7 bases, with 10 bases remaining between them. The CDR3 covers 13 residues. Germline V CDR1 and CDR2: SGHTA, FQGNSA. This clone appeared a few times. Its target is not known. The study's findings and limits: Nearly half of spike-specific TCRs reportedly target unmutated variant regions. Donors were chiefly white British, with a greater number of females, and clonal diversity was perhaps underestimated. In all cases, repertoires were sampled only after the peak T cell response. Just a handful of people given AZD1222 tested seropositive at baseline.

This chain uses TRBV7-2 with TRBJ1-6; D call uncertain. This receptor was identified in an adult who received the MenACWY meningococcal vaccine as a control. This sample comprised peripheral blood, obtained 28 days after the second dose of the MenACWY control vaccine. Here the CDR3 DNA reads TGTGCCAGCAGGGTAGTTGCAAATTCACCCCTCCACTTT. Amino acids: CASRVVANSPLHF.